Each of the 15 T cell receptor beta chains below was sequenced from the same sample in a study of blood T cell repertoires in COVID-19. Using immunoSEQ multiplex PCR, the repertoire was profiled, and TCRdb retains in-frame clones only, with some absent. The table includes approximately 150,000 clones, approximately 90% detected once. The sequencing input was peripheral blood. These receptors all stem from a woman aged 55-70 years with active or convalescent COVID-19.

A note on this clone: An end of the junction does not agree with germline; a read error may underlie this. The CDR3 bases are TGTGCCAGCAGCTCCACAGGGAACGCTGAAGCTTTCTTT. As protein: CASSSTGNAEAFF. The J gene is TRBJ1-1, the V gene TRBV11-3, with D maybe TRBD1 (6 bases). There are 13 residues in the CDR3. Germline V gives CDR1 SGHNT, CDR2 YENEEA.

This rearrangement joins TRBV19 to TRBJ1-5; D is perhaps TRBD1 (5 bases). Per the germline V gene, CDR1 is LNHDA and CDR2 is SQIVND (reference sequence). V was cut by 5 bases and J by 0 bases, with 17 bases left in between. This CDR3 is built from 17 residues. The CDR3 loop reads CASSSLGSGLSNQPQHF. The CDR3 DNA reads TGTGCCAGTAGTTCCCTAGGTTCAGGGCTTAGCAATCAGCCCCAGCATTTT.

The chain joins TRBV7-9 to TRBJ2-3; D possibly corresponds to TRBD1 (5 bases). The CDR3 totals 16 residues. Germline V gene data show CDR1 as SEHNR and CDR2 as FQNEAQ (reference sequence). Trimming took off 5 bases at V and 6 bases at J, with 21 bases between the two ends. The CDR3 is CASSTWGQGPQDTQYF. As DNA, the CDR3 is TGTGCCAGCAGCACGTGGGGTCAGGGCCCGCAGGATACGCAGTATTTT.

This chain joins TRBV10-3 and TRBJ1-2, with a tentative D call TRBD1 (6 bases). CDR3 length equals 15 residues. Germline values: CDR1 ENHRY, CDR2 SYGVKD. V was shortened by 6 bases and J by 3 bases, with 17 bases between the two germline ends. CDR3 nucleotide sequence: TGTGCCATCAGCGATACAGGGCTGGCTGACTATGGCTACACCTTC. It codes for CAISDTGLADYGYTF.

The chain uses TRBV19 and TRBJ1-2; tentatively, D is TRBD1 (6 bases). Trimming stripped 4 bases from V and 0 bases from J, with 12 bases between. The V gene's germline CDR1 is LNHDA and CDR2 SQIVND (reference sequence). This CDR3 is 15 amino acids long. DNA of the CDR3: TGTGCCAGTAGTAGGGGACACGCTCCTAACTATGGCTACACCTTC. Translated, it gives CASSRGHAPNYGYTF.

This chain connects TRBV6-6 to TRBJ2-7; 13 bases map to TRBD2. The germline V gene has CDR1 MNHNY and CDR2 SVGAGI (reference sequence). V gave up 5 bases and J gave up 2 bases; unmatched junction bases: 12. This CDR3 contains 18 residues. The CDR3 loop is CASSPLLGLAGSTYEQYF. The CDR3 bases are TGTGCCAGCAGTCCGCTACTGGGACTAGCGGGGTCAACCTACGAGCAGTACTTC.

This clone came up once. The rearrangement joins TRBV5-1 to TRBJ2-2; D perhaps matches TRBD1 (6 bases). Germline CDR1 is SGHRS and CDR2 is YFSETQ. This CDR3 has 15 residues. V lost 2 bases to trimming and J lost 0 bases, with 8 bases between them. DNA of the CDR3: TGCGCCAGCAGCTTCGAGGGGGCGAACACCGGGGAGCTGTTTTTT. Its translation: CASSFEGANTGELFF.

V and J are TRBV2 and TRBJ2-1; tentatively, D is TRBD1 (6 bases). The CDR3 loop spans 11 amino acids. Germline V gene sequence: CDR1 SNHLY, CDR2 FYNNEI. V gave up 8 bases and J gave up 4 bases, with 6 bases separating them. CDR3 sequence reads: CASGQYNEQFF. DNA of the CDR3: TGTGCCAGCGGACAGTACAATGAGCAGTTCTTC.

The V and J genes are TRBV5-4 and TRBJ2-1; D ambiguous. CDR1 and CDR2 from the germline V gene are SGHNT and YYREEE (reference sequence). The V and J ends lost 1 base and 4 bases respectively, with 3 bases between them. The CDR3 spans 12 residues. The CDR3 region is CASSLYYNEQFF. Written as DNA, the CDR3 is TGTGCCAGCAGCTTGTATTACAATGAGCAGTTCTTC.

The chain uses TRBV6-2 or TRBV6-3 and TRBJ2-5; no definite D call. V dropped 2 bases and J dropped 5 bases, with 15 bases sitting between them. The CDR3 is 15 amino acids. CDR1 and CDR2 (germline): MNHEY, SVGEGT. CDR3 bases: TGTGCCAGCAGTTACGGAGACCGGAAGAAGGAGACCCAGTACTTC. Protein sequence: CASSYGDRKKETQYF.

The chain is built from TRBV6-4 and TRBJ2-2; possibly TRBD1 for D (5 bases). The V gene lost 0 bases and the J gene lost 2 bases, with 13 bases spanning the gap. There are 17 residues in the CDR3. Looked up from germline, CDR1 is MRHNA and CDR2 is SNTAGT. CDR3 sequence reads: CASSDSPDSFNTGELFF. CDR3 sequence (DNA): TGTGCCAGCAGTGACTCCCCAGACAGCTTTAACACCGGGGAGCTGTTTTTT.

The J gene is TRBJ2-3, the V gene TRBV4-3; tentative D call: TRBD1 (6 bases). The CDR3 has 15 residues. Germline lookup yields CDR1 LGHNA and CDR2 YSLEER. V gave up 4 bases and J gave up 2 bases, with 13 bases separating them. DNA of the CDR3: TGCGCCAGCAGCCCTAACCGGGACAACACAGATACGCAGTATTTT. Amino acid sequence: CASSPNRDNTDTQYF.

The chain employs TRBV29-1 and TRBJ1-4, with 10 positions matching TRBD1. This CDR3 contains 14 residues. V lost 3 bases, J lost 4 bases, and 2 bases stayed unmatched. The V gene's germline CDR1 is SQVTM and CDR2 ANQGSEA. CDR3 in amino acids: CSVEGTGDNEKLFF. The CDR3 DNA sequence: TGCAGCGTTGAGGGGACAGGGGATAATGAAAAACTGTTTTTT.

This clone appeared a few times. The V call is TRBV5-1, the J call TRBJ2-2; 8 bases line up with TRBD2. CDR1 is SGHRS, CDR2 YFSETQ, per germline. J lost 0 bases, V lost 6 bases, and 7 bases had no gene match. The CDR3 sequence is 16 residues long. The DNA for the CDR3 is TGCGCCAGCACCGGGGGGGCGAATTCGAACACCGGGGAGCTGTTTTTT. This gives the protein CASTGGANSNTGELFF.

V and J are TRBV6-5 and TRBJ1-6, with 8 positions matching TRBD1. CDR1 and CDR2 (germline): MNHEY, SVGAGI. The ends lost 4 bases at V and 7 bases at J; junction bases unmatched: 6. The CDR3 is made up of 15 amino acids. CDR3 nucleotide sequence: TGTGCCAGCAGTTCAGGGGGCGCAGGAAATTCACCCCTCCACTTT. It yields the protein CASSSGGAGNSPLHF.